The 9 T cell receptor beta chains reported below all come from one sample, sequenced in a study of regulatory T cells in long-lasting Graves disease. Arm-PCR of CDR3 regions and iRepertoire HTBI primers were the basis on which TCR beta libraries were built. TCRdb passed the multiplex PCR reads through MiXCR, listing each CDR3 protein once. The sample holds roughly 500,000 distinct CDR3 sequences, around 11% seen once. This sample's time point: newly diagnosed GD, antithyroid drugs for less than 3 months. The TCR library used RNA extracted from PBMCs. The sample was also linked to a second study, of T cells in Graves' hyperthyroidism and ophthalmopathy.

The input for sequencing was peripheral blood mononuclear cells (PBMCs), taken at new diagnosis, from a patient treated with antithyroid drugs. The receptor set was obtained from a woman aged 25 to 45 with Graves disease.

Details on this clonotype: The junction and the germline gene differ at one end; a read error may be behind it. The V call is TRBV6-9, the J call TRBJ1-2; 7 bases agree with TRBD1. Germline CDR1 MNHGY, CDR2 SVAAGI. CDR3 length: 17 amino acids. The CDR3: CASSYLYSRGTNYVYTF. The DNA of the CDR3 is TGTGCCAGCAGTTACTTATACTCCAGGGGGACTAACTATGTCTACACCTTC.

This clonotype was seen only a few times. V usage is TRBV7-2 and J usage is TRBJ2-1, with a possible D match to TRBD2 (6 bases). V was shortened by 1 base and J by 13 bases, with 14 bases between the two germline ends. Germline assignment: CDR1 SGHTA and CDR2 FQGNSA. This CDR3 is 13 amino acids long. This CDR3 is CASSLVLAGNQFF. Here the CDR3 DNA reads TGTGCCAGCAGCTTAGTCCTGGCGGGGAACCAGTTCTTC.

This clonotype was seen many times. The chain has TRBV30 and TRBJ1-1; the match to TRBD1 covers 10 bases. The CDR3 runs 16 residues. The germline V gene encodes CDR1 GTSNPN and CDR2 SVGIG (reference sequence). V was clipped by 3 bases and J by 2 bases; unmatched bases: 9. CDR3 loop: CAWSVDRGWVNTEAFF. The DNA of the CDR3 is TGTGCCTGGAGCGTGGACAGGGGGTGGGTAAACACTGAAGCTTTCTTT. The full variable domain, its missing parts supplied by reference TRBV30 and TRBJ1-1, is SQTIHQWPATLVQPVGSPLSLECTVEGTSNPNLYWYRQAAGRGLQLLFYSVGIGQISSEVPQNLSASRPQDRQFILSSKKLLLSDSGFYLCAWSVDRGWVNTEAFFGQGTRLTVV.

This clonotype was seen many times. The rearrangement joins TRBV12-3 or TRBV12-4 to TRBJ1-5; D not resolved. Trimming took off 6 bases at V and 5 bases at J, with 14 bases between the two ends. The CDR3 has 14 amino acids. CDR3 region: CASRLTYPDQPQHF. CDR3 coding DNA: TGTGCCAGCAGATTAACCTACCCGGATCAGCCCCAGCATTTT.

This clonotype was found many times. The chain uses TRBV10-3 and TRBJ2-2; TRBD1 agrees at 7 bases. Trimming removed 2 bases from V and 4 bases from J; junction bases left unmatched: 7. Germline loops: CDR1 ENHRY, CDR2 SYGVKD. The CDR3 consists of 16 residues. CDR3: CAISENDRAGTGELFF. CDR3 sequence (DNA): TGTGCCATCAGTGAGAATGACAGGGCTGGCACCGGGGAGCTGTTTTTT.

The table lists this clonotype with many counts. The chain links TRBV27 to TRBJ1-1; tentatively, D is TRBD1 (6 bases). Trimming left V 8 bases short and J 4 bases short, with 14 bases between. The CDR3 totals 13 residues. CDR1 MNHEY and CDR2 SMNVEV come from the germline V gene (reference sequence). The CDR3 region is CASPRGGSTEAFF. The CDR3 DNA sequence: TGTGCCAGCCCCAGGGGTGGGAGCACTGAAGCTTTCTTT.

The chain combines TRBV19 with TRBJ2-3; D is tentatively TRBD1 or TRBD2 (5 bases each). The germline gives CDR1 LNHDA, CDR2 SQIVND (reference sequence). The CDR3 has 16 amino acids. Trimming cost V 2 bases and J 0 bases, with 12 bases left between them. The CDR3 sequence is CASSIPGGGSTDTQYF. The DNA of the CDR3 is TGTGCCAGTAGTATACCTGGTGGGGGTAGCACAGATACGCAGTATTTT.

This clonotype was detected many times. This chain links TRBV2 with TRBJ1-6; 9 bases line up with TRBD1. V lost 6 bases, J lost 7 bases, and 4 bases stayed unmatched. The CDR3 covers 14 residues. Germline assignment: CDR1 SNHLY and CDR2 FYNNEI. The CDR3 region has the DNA TGTGCCAGCAGCCGGACAGGGGTCAATTCACCCCTCCACTTT. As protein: CASSRTGVNSPLHF.

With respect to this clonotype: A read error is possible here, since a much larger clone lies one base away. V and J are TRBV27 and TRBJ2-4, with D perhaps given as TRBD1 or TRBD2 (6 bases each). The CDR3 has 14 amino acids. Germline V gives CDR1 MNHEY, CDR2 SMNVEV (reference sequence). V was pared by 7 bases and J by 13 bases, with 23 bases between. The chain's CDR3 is CASTTGGGYNEQYF. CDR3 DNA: TGTGCCAGCACCACTGGAGGGGGGTACAATGAGCAGTACTTC.